This T cell receptor (beta chain) is from a study of response to subunit inactivated influenza vaccine. The study, taken as a whole, reports: Seasonal influenza vaccination, on each occasion, was suggested by the authors to recruit few new T cells.

TCRdb re-called the RT-PCR reads through MiXCR, storing one row per CDR3 protein. Among about 780,000 distinct CDR3 sequences listed, about 18% were seen once. This clonotype was picked up a small number of times. Its antigen is still unknown. The ends were cut back, 1 base at V and 2 bases at J, with 12 bases in the middle. From germline, CDR1 is SGHVS and CDR2 FNYEAQ. The CDR3 contains 15 residues. The sample consisted of PBMCs from blood, taken roughly 5 days after vaccination. This receptor was identified in a man in his fifties who received an inactivated influenza vaccine. This rearrangement joins TRBV7-6 to TRBJ2-7, with D perhaps TRBD1 (6 bases). The CDR3 reads CASSLDPKGAYEQYF. CDR3 DNA: TGTGCCAGCAGCTTAGATCCTAAGGGGGCCTACGAGCAGTACTTC. Full variable domain (rest looked up from reference TRBV7-6 and TRBJ2-7): GAGVSQSPRYKVTKRGQDVALRCDPISGHVSLYWYRQALGQGPEFLTYFNYEAQQDKSGLPNDRFSAERPEGSISTLTIQRTEQRDSAMYRCASSLDPKGAYEQYFGPGTRLTVT.